Below are 2 T cell receptor beta chains sequenced from a single sample in a study of response to subunit inactivated influenza vaccine. TCRdb re-called the RT-PCR reads with MiXCR, one entry per CDR3 protein. The sample has about 170,000 distinct CDR3 sequences, 10% to 15% seen once; the top ten hold 25% to 35%. The same sample was also used in a study of T cells expressing NK-cell markers. That paper adds: Synthesis of TCR beta cDNA relied on 5'RACE template switching carrying UMIs.

This specimen was CD8+ T cells sorted from PBMCs, taken 11 to 12 days after vaccination. Receptors originate from a man between 50 and 59 years old who received an inactivated influenza vaccine.

V usage is TRBV12-3 or TRBV12-4 and J usage is TRBJ2-1; D assignment may be TRBD1 or TRBD2 (6 bases each). CDR3 length: 15 residues. Deletions cut 5 bases from V and 4 bases from J, with 15 bases between. CDR3 region: CASSTGTAGYNEQFF. The CDR3 region has the DNA TGTGCCAGCAGTACAGGGACGGCGGGATACAATGAGCAGTTCTTC.

The sample holds many counts of this clonotype. This chain joins TRBV7-3 and TRBJ2-7, with 7 bases fitting TRBD2. Germline V gives CDR1 SGHTA, CDR2 FQGTGA. Losses at the gene ends were 5 bases for V and 5 bases for J; bases not matched to a gene: 9. The CDR3 length is 14 residues. DNA for the CDR3: TGTGCCAGCAGCCTGACGGGAGGTGATGACGAGCAGTACTTC. Its translation: CASSLTGGDDEQYF.